The 29 T cell receptor beta chains below were found in one sample sequenced in a study of T-cell reconstitution after alpha-beta-depleted transplantation in children. Preparation of the TCRbeta library involved a method that used unique molecular identifiers. TCRdb reanalysed the PCR reads using MiXCR and keeps one entry per CDR3 protein. The table lists 900,000 or so distinct CDR3 sequences, 15% to 20% of them singletons. The source material was PBMCs, mostly from graft donor cells, sampled 360 days after TCRalphabeta/CD19-depleted stem cell transplant. Receptors originate from a male patient between 5 and 17 years old who had a stem cell transplant for acute lymphoblastic leukemia, so the T cells may come from the graft donor.

This chain connects TRBV7-6 to TRBJ2-5, with D uncertain. The CDR3 loop spans 13 amino acids. Per the germline V gene, CDR1 is SGHVS and CDR2 is FNYEAQ. V was cut by 1 base and J by 6 bases, with 9 bases left in between. This chain's CDR3 is CASSLDSVKTQYF. CDR3 nucleotide sequence: TGTGCCAGCAGCTTAGATTCAGTGAAGACCCAGTACTTC.

In nucleotides, the CDR3 is TGTGCCAGCAGTTTATTAGGGACAATGTCCGGGGAGCTGTTTTTT. Its translation is CASSLLGTMSGELFF. The chain uses TRBV27 and TRBJ2-2, with D possibly TRBD1 on 6 matching bases. Trimming pared 1 base from V and 6 bases from J, leaving 12 bases between. CDR1 is MNHEY and CDR2 is SMNVEV in the germline V gene (reference sequence). The CDR3 is 15 amino acids.

CDR3 DNA: TGTGCCAGCAGCTCAAAACAGGGACGGAAAGAGACCCAGTACTTC. This gives the protein CASSSKQGRKETQYF. J is TRBJ2-5 and V is TRBV7-3, with D perhaps TRBD1 (6 bases). Trimming took off 4 bases at V and 3 bases at J, with 15 bases between the two ends. CDR1 SGHTA and CDR2 FQGTGA come from the germline V gene. The CDR3 sequence is 15 residues long.

This sequence joins TRBV5-1 and TRBJ2-7, with TRBD1 matching 8 bases. The CDR3 length is 15 residues. Germline V gene lookup returns CDR1 SGHRS and CDR2 YFSETQ. Unmatched junction bases numbered 11, after V lost 3 bases and J lost 6 bases. The CDR3 DNA reads TGCGCCAGCAGCTCAACGACAGGGGAGGCTCGCGAGCAGTACTTC. Its protein product is CASSSTTGEAREQYF.

This clonotype was detected only a few times. The chain joins TRBV2 to TRBJ1-3; 7 bases fit TRBD1. There are 14 residues in the CDR3. The V segment lost 4 bases and the J segment 2 bases; nucleotides outside the gene matches: 2. Germline V gene sequence: CDR1 SNHLY, CDR2 FYNNEI. The CDR3 bases are TGTGCCAGCAGTGGGGACAGCCCTGGAAACACCATATATTTT. Amino acid sequence: CASSGDSPGNTIYF.

The rearrangement joins TRBV7-4 to TRBJ2-1; D is unclear. The germline gives CDR1 SGHVT, CDR2 SQSDAQ. This CDR3 has 14 amino acids. The V end was cut by 3 bases, the J end by 6 bases, with 12 bases between. The CDR3 DNA follows: TGTGCCAGCAGCTTCGATCCGGCCTTCAATGAGCAGTTCTTC. Its translation: CASSFDPAFNEQFF.

In its sample, this clonotype was seen many times. The chain is built from TRBV12-3 or TRBV12-4 and TRBJ2-7; D is undetermined. Trimming pared 3 bases from V and 6 bases from J, leaving 6 bases between. The CDR3 is 11 amino acids. The CDR3 protein is CASSFLREQYF. The CDR3 DNA reads TGTGCCAGCAGTTTTTTACGCGAGCAGTACTTC.

This clonotype was picked up one time. This chain joins TRBV10-2 and TRBJ2-1; TRBD2 might be the D (5 bases). The CDR3 length is 13 residues. Germline-derived CDR1 and CDR2 are WSHSY and SAAADI. V was pared by 7 bases and J by 5 bases, with 12 bases between. The CDR3 region has the DNA TGCGCCAGCACCCCTCCCGGGGACAATGAGCAGTTCTTC. Its translation: CASTPPGDNEQFF.

This clonotype has only a few counts. The V and J genes are TRBV4-2 and TRBJ2-1, with 10 bases lining up with TRBD1. The V gene end was trimmed by 4 bases and the J gene end by 3 bases; junction bases not matched to a gene: 9. Germline values: CDR1 LGHNA, CDR2 YNFKEQ. The CDR3 loop spans 17 amino acids. CDR3 DNA: TGTGCCAGCAGCCCCCGCGGGGGGACAGGGGTCTACAATGAGCAGTTCTTC. Amino acid sequence: CASSPRGGTGVYNEQFF.

This clonotype was seen ten or more times. The rearrangement uses TRBV12-3 or TRBV12-4 and TRBJ1-5; a possible D gene is TRBD1 (6 bases). Trimming took 8 bases from V and 4 from J, leaving 15 bases between them. This CDR3 spans 14 amino acids. The CDR3 coding sequence is TGTGCCAGCTTCTCAACAGGGAGTAATCAGCCCCAGCATTTT. The encoded protein is CASFSTGSNQPQHF.

This clonotype was seen more than once but under ten times. The chain employs TRBV4-2 and TRBJ1-1; 7 nucleotides match TRBD1. CDR3 length: 16 amino acids. The ends lost 4 bases at V and 0 bases at J; junction bases unmatched: 8. Germline loops: CDR1 LGHNA, CDR2 YNFKEQ. In nucleotides, the CDR3 is TGTGCCAGCAGCCCCCTAACCGGGACAGTGAACACTGAAGCTTTCTTT. Translation gives CASSPLTGTVNTEAFF.

At least ten counts were recorded for this clonotype. The chain couples TRBV19 to TRBJ2-1; 11 bases line up with TRBD2. Germline assignment: CDR1 LNHDA and CDR2 SQIVND (reference sequence). This CDR3 spans 16 amino acids. Trimming cost V 1 base and J 2 bases; bases outside gene matches: 1. The CDR3 region is CASSIVSGRAYNEQFF. CDR3 nucleotide sequence: TGTGCCAGTAGTATAGTTAGCGGGAGGGCCTACAATGAGCAGTTCTTC.

This clonotype was recorded once. The J gene is TRBJ2-3, the V gene TRBV20-1; 8 positions agree with TRBD1. This CDR3 is built from 13 residues. Germline V gene data show CDR1 as DFQATT and CDR2 as SNEGSKA (reference sequence). Losses at the gene ends were 6 bases for V and 4 bases for J; bases not matched to a gene: 6. The CDR3 region has the DNA TGCAGTGCCAGACAGGGGCACGCAGATACGCAGTATTTT. It is translated as CSARQGHADTQYF.

This clonotype showed up just a few times. V gene TRBV20-1 combines with J gene TRBJ1-3; D is uncertain. Germline V lookup: CDR1 DFQATT, CDR2 SNEGSKA (reference sequence). This CDR3 has 16 amino acids. V was pared by 0 bases and J by 0 bases, with 12 bases between. DNA for the CDR3: TGCAGTGCTAGAGATGGCGGGGATATCTCTGGAAACACCATATATTTT. Encoded protein: CSARDGGDISGNTIYF.

This clonotype has a count of ten or more. V usage is TRBV5-1 and J usage is TRBJ2-7; the match to TRBD1 covers 8 bases. Trimming took 2 bases from V and 3 from J; bases not matched to a gene: 7. CDR1 and CDR2 from the germline V gene are SGHRS and YFSETQ. The CDR3 loop spans 15 amino acids. The CDR3, as DNA: TGCGCCAGCAGCTTTTCCGGGACAGGAGGCTACGAGCAGTACTTC. As protein: CASSFSGTGGYEQYF.

This clonotype was counted a few times. The CDR3: CASSPHGSTDTQYF. The CDR3 DNA reads as TGCGCCAGCAGCCCCCATGGGAGCACAGATACGCAGTATTTT. The rearrangement uses TRBV4-1 and TRBJ2-3; D uncertain. This CDR3 region has 14 residues. Germline CDR1 MGHRA, CDR2 YSYEKL. Trimming shortened V by 4 bases and J by 0 bases, and 8 bases separated the two germline ends.

The sample holds a few counts of this clonotype. This rearrangement joins TRBV20-1 to TRBJ2-3; TRBD2 aligns across 9 bases. Losses at the gene ends were 2 bases for V and 2 bases for J; bases not matched to a gene: 17. Per the germline V gene, CDR1 is DFQATT and CDR2 is SNEGSKA (reference sequence). The CDR3 has 19 amino acids. The DNA of the CDR3 is TGCAGTGCTAGAAGCTTTTTGCTAGCGGGGTTTGGGCACACAGATACGCAGTATTTT. The encoded protein is CSARSFLLAGFGHTDTQYF.

The chain is built from TRBV20-1 and TRBJ2-1; possible D gene TRBD2, 5 bases. The germline CDR1 and CDR2 sequences are DFQATT and SNEGSKA (reference sequence). The V end lost 6 bases, the J end lost 15 bases, and 21 bases lay between the germline ends. The CDR3 spans 12 residues. CDR3 coding DNA: TGCAGTGCCCCAACTTCAGCGGAGGCCCTGTTCTTC. Translation: CSAPTSAEALFF.

This clonotype was counted a few times. The chain employs TRBV5-1 and TRBJ1-4, with TRBD1 identical over 8 bases. The V segment lost 2 bases and the J segment 7 bases; nucleotides outside the gene matches: 7. Per germline, CDR1 SGHRS and CDR2 YFSETQ. The CDR3 is 15 residues long. CDR3 in amino acids: CASSFAGGEGEKLFF. The CDR3 bases are TGCGCCAGCAGCTTTGCAGGGGGCGAAGGTGAAAAACTGTTTTTT.

This chain uses TRBV4-1 with TRBJ2-2, with 11 bases identical to TRBD2. The CDR3 is 17 residues long. The germline V gene has CDR1 MGHRA and CDR2 YSYEKL. V lost 4 bases, J lost 7 bases, and 11 bases stayed unmatched. CDR3 in DNA: TGCGCCAGCAGCCTCCTCCCTAGCGGGAGGTATAACGGGGAGCTGTTTTTT. Translating it yields CASSLLPSGRYNGELFF.

The chain recombines TRBV6-2 or TRBV6-3 with TRBJ1-6, with no clear D. Germline V gene sequence: CDR1 MNHEY, CDR2 SVGEGT. Trimming cost V 2 bases and J 6 bases, with 11 bases left between them. CDR3 length equals 15 residues. CDR3 nucleotide sequence: TGTGCCAGCAGTTACGAAGGCCTATCTAATTCACCCCTCCACTTT. Translated, it gives CASSYEGLSNSPLHF.

This clonotype was found a few times. This chain links TRBV4-1 with TRBJ1-2; the D gene is possibly TRBD1 (6 bases). Germline-derived CDR1 and CDR2 are MGHRA and YSYEKL. The CDR3 has 13 residues. Trimming shortened V by 1 base and J by 3 bases, and 6 bases separated the two germline ends. The CDR3 bases are TGCGCCAGCAGCCAAGGGACAGACTATGGCTACACCTTC. It is translated as CASSQGTDYGYTF.

This clonotype was found a few times. V usage is TRBV5-1 and J usage is TRBJ2-7; D might be TRBD2 (6 bases). This CDR3 contains 17 residues. Looked up from germline, CDR1 is SGHRS and CDR2 is YFSETQ. V lost 4 bases and J lost 2, with 22 bases in between. CDR3 amino acids: CASSPGPTRLGTYEQYF. In nucleotides, the CDR3 is TGCGCCAGCAGCCCGGGGCCGACTAGGCTGGGGACCTACGAGCAGTACTTC.

The chain recombines TRBV12-5 with TRBJ2-7, with 8 bases lining up with TRBD1. The germline CDR1 and CDR2 sequences are LGHNT and FRNRAP. The V and J ends lost 2 bases and 6 bases, in that order; junction bases with no gene match: 9. The length of the CDR3 is 15 residues. The CDR3 DNA reads as TGTGCTAGTGGTTTGCCCACTACAGGGGGTGGCGAGCAGTACTTC. Translation gives CASGLPTTGGGEQYF.

There are a few counts of this clonotype. This sequence joins TRBV29-1 and TRBJ2-7; 16 bases line up with TRBD2. The CDR3 spans 16 residues. Per the germline V gene, CDR1 is SQVTM and CDR2 is ANQGSEA. J gave up 7 bases and V 3 bases, and 9 bases lay outside the gene matches. Here the CDR3 reads CSVDRGLAGGPREQYF. The CDR3 DNA reads TGCAGCGTTGATCGGGGACTAGCGGGAGGGCCGCGGGAGCAGTACTTC.

The V gene is TRBV20-1, the J gene TRBJ2-7; D is ambiguous. The CDR3 contains 12 residues. V was clipped by 3 bases and J by 6 bases, with 12 bases between them. Germline CDR1 reads DFQATT; CDR2 reads SNEGSKA (reference sequence). The CDR3, as DNA: TGCAGTGCTAGGGAAGCCCCCCCCGAGCAGTACTTC. It specifies CSAREAPPEQYF.

The chain couples TRBV7-3 to TRBJ2-4; a weak D match, TRBD1 (6 bases). The germline V gene encodes CDR1 SGHTA and CDR2 FQGTGA. The CDR3 contains 13 residues. V was pared by 0 bases and J by 7 bases, with 7 bases between. The CDR3 is CASSLTRGNIQYF. The CDR3, as DNA: TGTGCCAGCAGCTTAACTAGGGGGAACATTCAGTACTTC.

This clonotype has ten or more counts. The V and J genes are TRBV6-5 and TRBJ2-1; 7 nucleotides agree with TRBD2. Germline values: CDR1 MNHEY, CDR2 SVGAGI. The CDR3 consists of 14 residues. V was clipped by 0 bases and J by 15 bases; unmatched bases: 11. CDR3: CASSYSSSGRSVFF. Written as DNA, the CDR3 is TGTGCCAGCAGTTACTCGTCTAGCGGAAGATCGGTGTTCTTC.

The table lists this clonotype with many counts. The chain uses TRBV29-1 and TRBJ2-1; 7 bases agree with TRBD2. Germline V gene sequence: CDR1 SQVTM, CDR2 ANQGSEA. The CDR3 is made up of 18 amino acids. The V segment lost 4 bases and the J segment 2 bases; nucleotides outside the gene matches: 17. The CDR3 DNA is TGCAGCGTTGCGGGAGGACTAACCGCCGAGGGGACCTACAATGAGCAGTTCTTC. It is translated as CSVAGGLTAEGTYNEQFF.